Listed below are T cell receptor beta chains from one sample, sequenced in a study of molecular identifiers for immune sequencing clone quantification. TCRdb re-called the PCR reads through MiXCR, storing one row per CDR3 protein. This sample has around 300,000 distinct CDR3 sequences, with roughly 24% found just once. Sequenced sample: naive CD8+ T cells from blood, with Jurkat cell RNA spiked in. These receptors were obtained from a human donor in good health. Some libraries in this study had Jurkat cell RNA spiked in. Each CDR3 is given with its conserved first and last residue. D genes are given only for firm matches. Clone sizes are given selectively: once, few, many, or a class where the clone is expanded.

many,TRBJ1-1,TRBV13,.,TGTGCCAGCAGTTCGGGGGCCACTGAAGCTTTCTTT,CASSSGATEAFF
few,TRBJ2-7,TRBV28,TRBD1,TGTGCCAGCGGACAGGGCCTGAGCTCCTACGAGCAGTACTTC,CASGQGLSSYEQYF
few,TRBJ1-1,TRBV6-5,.,TGTGCCAGCAGTCCCCAGCCATTTAACACTGAAGCTTTCTTT,CASSPQPFNTEAFF
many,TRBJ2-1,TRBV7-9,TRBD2,TGTGCCAGCAGTGGGACTAGCGGGCACAATGAGCAGTTCTTC,CASSGTSGHNEQFF
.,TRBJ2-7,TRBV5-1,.,TGCGCCAGCAGCCACGGGACATCCTGCGAGCAGTACTTC,CASSHGTSCEQYF
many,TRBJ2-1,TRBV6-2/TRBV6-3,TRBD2,TGTGCCAGCAGTTATCCTAGCGGGAGGTATGAGCAGTTCTTC,CASSYPSGRYEQFF
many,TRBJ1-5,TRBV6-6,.,TGTGCCAGCAGCCACTCCGGGGATCCCCAGTTGAATGTGTATCAGCCCCAGCATTTT,CASSHSGDPQLNVYQPQHF
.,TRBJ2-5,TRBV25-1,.,TGTGCCAGCAGTGAATATTCGTGGGTAGAGACCCAGCACTTC,CASSEYSWVETQHF
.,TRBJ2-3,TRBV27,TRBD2,TGTGCCAGCAGTTTAGCAGGGAGGGCCGATACGCAGTATTTT,CASSLAGRADTQYF
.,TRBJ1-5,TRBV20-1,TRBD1,TGCAGTGCTAGAGGACAGGGGAATTGGGACGTAAATCAGCCCCAGCATTTT,CSARGQGNWDVNQPQHF
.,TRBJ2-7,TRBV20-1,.,TGCAGTGCTAGGGACAGCCTCTACGAGCAGTACTTC,CSARDSLYEQYF
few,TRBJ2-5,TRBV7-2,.,TGTGCCAGCAGCTTAGCGTTTGGGGGGCTAGAGACCCAGTACTTC,CASSLAFGGLETQYF
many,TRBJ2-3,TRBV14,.,TGTGCCAGCAGCCTATTCTTTACAGATACGCAGTATTTT,CASSLFFTDTQYF
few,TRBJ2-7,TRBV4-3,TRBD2,TGCGCCAGCAGCCAAACCTCTGCGGGAGAGTACGAGCAGTACTTC,CASSQTSAGEYEQYF
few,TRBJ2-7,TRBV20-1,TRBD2,TGCAGTGCTACCCGGCCCGCTAGCGGGAGGCACGTGGGGTACGAGCAGTACTTC,CSATRPASGRHVGYEQYF
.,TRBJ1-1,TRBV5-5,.,TGTGCCAGCAGCTTGGGGCAGGGGCTTGAAGCTTTCTTT,CASSLGQGLEAFF